Listed below are T cell receptor beta chains from one sample, sequenced in a study of CD8+ T cells in alopecia areata. Assay used: immunoSEQ multiplex PCR; TCRdb lists only in-frame clones, some missing. Counted here are 150,000 to 160,000 clones, about 53% occurring once; the ten biggest clones make up around 19%. Sequenced material: CD8+ T cells sorted from blood, taken at week 0. These receptors came from a human donor with alopecia areata. Both conserved end residues are part of each CDR3. Each record gives: clone size, D gene, V gene, J gene, CDR3 DNA, CDR3 protein. A D gene is named only where the DNA matches it firmly. Clone size, where shown, is once, few, many, or a class for clones that have expanded.

clone_size: -; d_call: -; v_call: TRBV29-1; j_call: TRBJ2-1; cdr3_nt: TGCAGCGGCAGGTCTACCAGGGTCGTCGATGAGCAGTTCTTC; cdr3_aa: CSGRSTRVVDEQFF
clone_size: -; d_call: -; v_call: TRBV14; j_call: TRBJ2-6; cdr3_nt: TGTGCCAGCAGCCAGCAGTGGGCCCCCGGGGCCAACGTCCTGACTTTC; cdr3_aa: CASSQQWAPGANVLTF
clone_size: few; d_call: -; v_call: TRBV13; j_call: TRBJ2-1; cdr3_nt: TGTGCCAGCAGCCAAGATGAGCAGTTCTTC; cdr3_aa: CASSQDEQFF
clone_size: -; d_call: TRBD2; v_call: TRBV7-8; j_call: TRBJ2-5; cdr3_nt: TGTGCCAGCAGCCCTGAACCGGGACTAGTGGAGGAGACCCAGTACTTC; cdr3_aa: CASSPEPGLVEETQYF
clone_size: -; d_call: TRBD1; v_call: TRBV11-2; j_call: TRBJ2-1; cdr3_nt: TGTGCCAGCAGCGCCGGGACAGGGGTTGAGAATGAGCAGTTCTTC; cdr3_aa: CASSAGTGVENEQFF
clone_size: -; d_call: -; v_call: TRBV30; j_call: TRBJ2-7; cdr3_nt: TGTGCCTGGAGTGTAGACTGGCAAGTTCAGGCCGAGCAGTACTTC; cdr3_aa: CAWSVDWQVQAEQYF
clone_size: -; d_call: -; v_call: TRBV29-1; j_call: TRBJ2-2; cdr3_nt: TGCAGCGTTGAAGGACCCGGGGAGCTGTTTTTT; cdr3_aa: CSVEGPGELFF
clone_size: once; d_call: -; v_call: TRBV30; j_call: TRBJ2-2; cdr3_nt: TGTGCCTCCATAGGGTCCGGGGAGCTGTTTTTT; cdr3_aa: CASIGSGELFF
clone_size: many; d_call: -; v_call: TRBV21-1; j_call: TRBJ2-7; cdr3_nt: TGTGCCAGCAGCAAAGGGCACCCAGGCCTCTCCTACGAGCAGTACTTC; cdr3_aa: CASSKGHPGLSYEQYF
clone_size: -; d_call: -; v_call: TRBV30; j_call: TRBJ2-3; cdr3_nt: TGTGCCTGGGATAGCCCAGATACGCAGTATTTT; cdr3_aa: CAWDSPDTQYF
clone_size: few; d_call: TRBD1; v_call: TRBV29-1; j_call: TRBJ1-2; cdr3_nt: TGCAGCGTTGGGGGACAGGTATCCTTATATGGCTACACCTTC; cdr3_aa: CSVGGQVSLYGYTF
clone_size: many; d_call: TRBD2; v_call: TRBV6-4; j_call: TRBJ2-1; cdr3_nt: TGTGCCAGCAGTGACAGGACTAGTAATGAGCAGTTCTTC; cdr3_aa: CASSDRTSNEQFF
clone_size: -; d_call: -; v_call: TRBV5-1; j_call: TRBJ2-7; cdr3_nt: TGCGCCAGCAGCACCGTCGGGTACGAGCAGTACTTC; cdr3_aa: CASSTVGYEQYF
clone_size: -; d_call: -; v_call: TRBV7-6; j_call: TRBJ2-1; cdr3_nt: TGTGCCAGCAGCTTAGGTTTTAGCCACAATGAGCAGTTCTTC; cdr3_aa: CASSLGFSHNEQFF
clone_size: medium-sized; d_call: -; v_call: TRBV28; j_call: TRBJ2-4; cdr3_nt: TGTGCCAGCAGTTTTCCTACAGGAGAACTAGCCAAAAACATTCAGTACTTC; cdr3_aa: CASSFPTGELAKNIQYF
clone_size: -; d_call: -; v_call: TRBV6-1; j_call: TRBJ2-2; cdr3_nt: TGTGCCAGCAGTGAAGAGATGGCCGTCTACACCGGGGAGCTGTTTTTT; cdr3_aa: CASSEEMAVYTGELFF
clone_size: -; d_call: -; v_call: TRBV12-5; j_call: TRBJ2-3; cdr3_nt: TGTGCTAGTGGTTTAGCCTTGGTAGATACGCAGTATTTT; cdr3_aa: CASGLALVDTQYF
clone_size: -; d_call: -; v_call: TRBV5-6; j_call: TRBJ1-1; cdr3_nt: TGTGCCAGCAGCCCGGGGAACACTGAAGCTTTCTTT; cdr3_aa: CASSPGNTEAFF
clone_size: large; d_call: -; v_call: TRBV7-9; j_call: TRBJ2-2; cdr3_nt: TGTGCCAGCAGCTTAATGGGGGGAATCAGCGGGGAGCTGTTTTTT; cdr3_aa: CASSLMGGISGELFF
clone_size: -; d_call: -; v_call: TRBV9; j_call: TRBJ1-1; cdr3_nt: TGTGCCAGCAGCCCGTGGGCGAACACTGAAGCTTTCTTT; cdr3_aa: CASSPWANTEAFF
clone_size: few; d_call: -; v_call: TRBV6-5; j_call: TRBJ1-1; cdr3_nt: TGTGCCAGCAGAAACACAGGGACGGAAGCTTTCTTT; cdr3_aa: CASRNTGTEAFF
clone_size: once; d_call: TRBD2; v_call: TRBV4-1; j_call: TRBJ2-3; cdr3_nt: TGCGCCAGCAGCCAGGATGGACTAGATAGCACAGATACGCAGTATTTT; cdr3_aa: CASSQDGLDSTDTQYF
clone_size: once; d_call: -; v_call: TRBV10-3; j_call: TRBJ2-7; cdr3_nt: TGTGCCATCAGTGAGTCGTTTGAGGGCTACGAGCAGTACTTC; cdr3_aa: CAISESFEGYEQYF
clone_size: -; d_call: TRBD1; v_call: TRBV11-2; j_call: TRBJ2-7; cdr3_nt: TGTGCCAGCAGCTTAGATACCGGACAGGGTTATGCAGAGAAGTACTTC; cdr3_aa: CASSLDTGQGYAEKYF
clone_size: few; d_call: -; v_call: TRBV7-3; j_call: TRBJ2-7; cdr3_nt: TGTGCCAGCAGCTTAGGTCCCGGGGGAGAGCAGTACTTC; cdr3_aa: CASSLGPGGEQYF
clone_size: few; d_call: -; v_call: TRBV13; j_call: TRBJ2-5; cdr3_nt: TGTGCCAGCAGCTTGGCGTCAAACCGGGAGACCCAGTACTTC; cdr3_aa: CASSLASNRETQYF
clone_size: many; d_call: -; v_call: TRBV28; j_call: TRBJ2-2; cdr3_nt: TGTGCCAGCAGTTTACGTCGGAACACCGGGGAGCTGTTTTTT; cdr3_aa: CASSLRRNTGELFF
clone_size: -; d_call: TRBD1; v_call: TRBV29-1; j_call: TRBJ1-1; cdr3_nt: TGCAGCGGGGGACAGGGGGCCACTGAAGCTTTCTTT; cdr3_aa: CSGGQGATEAFF
clone_size: -; d_call: -; v_call: TRBV9; j_call: TRBJ1-1; cdr3_nt: TGTGCCAGCAGCGTAGTATCGAACACTGAAGCTTTCTTT; cdr3_aa: CASSVVSNTEAFF
clone_size: -; d_call: TRBD1; v_call: TRBV29-1; j_call: TRBJ2-7; cdr3_nt: TGCAGCGTCCTGGGACAGGAGAACTACGAGCAGTACTTC; cdr3_aa: CSVLGQENYEQYF
clone_size: -; d_call: TRBD2; v_call: TRBV29-1; j_call: TRBJ2-1; cdr3_nt: TGCAGCGTTGAAGAGAGGACTAGCACGAATGAGCAGTTCTTC; cdr3_aa: CSVEERTSTNEQFF
clone_size: -; d_call: -; v_call: TRBV14; j_call: TRBJ2-1; cdr3_nt: TGTGCCAGCAGCCAAGACGGGAACAGGCGAGTGAATGAGCAGTTCTTC; cdr3_aa: CASSQDGNRRVNEQFF
clone_size: -; d_call: -; v_call: TRBV2; j_call: TRBJ2-7; cdr3_nt: TGTGCCAGCAGTGTGTACGAGCAGTACTTC; cdr3_aa: CASSVYEQYF
clone_size: -; d_call: -; v_call: TRBV7-8; j_call: TRBJ1-5; cdr3_nt: TGTGCCAGCAGCTTAGCAAGCGACAATCAGCCCCAGCATTTT; cdr3_aa: CASSLASDNQPQHF
clone_size: -; d_call: -; v_call: TRBV7-2; j_call: TRBJ2-3; cdr3_nt: TGTGCCAGCAGCTCGTCGGGGGGCACAGATACGCAGTATTTT; cdr3_aa: CASSSSGGTDTQYF
clone_size: -; d_call: -; v_call: TRBV29-1; j_call: TRBJ2-2; cdr3_nt: TGCAGCGTTGATCGGGGGGCCACCGGGGAGCTGTTTTTT; cdr3_aa: CSVDRGATGELFF
clone_size: -; d_call: TRBD1; v_call: TRBV29-1; j_call: TRBJ1-1; cdr3_nt: TGCAGCGTTGTTCTCTTTGGGACAGAGAACACTGAAGCTTTCTTT; cdr3_aa: CSVVLFGTENTEAFF
clone_size: -; d_call: -; v_call: TRBV5-1; j_call: TRBJ1-6; cdr3_nt: TGCGCCAGCAGCCAATCGGGGGCCGCTAATTCACCCCTCCACTTT; cdr3_aa: CASSQSGAANSPLHF
clone_size: -; d_call: -; v_call: TRBV30; j_call: TRBJ1-1; cdr3_nt: TGTGCCTGGATACGAGATGGCGACGAAGCTTTCTTT; cdr3_aa: CAWIRDGDEAFF
clone_size: -; d_call: -; v_call: TRBV14; j_call: TRBJ2-7; cdr3_nt: TGTGCCAGCAGCCAAGATCGGCTGGCCTACGAGCAGTACTTC; cdr3_aa: CASSQDRLAYEQYF
clone_size: few; d_call: -; v_call: TRBV5-1; j_call: TRBJ1-1; cdr3_nt: TGCGCCAGCAGCTGGGGGGACCTCATCAGGGCGCTCGCTGAAGCTTTCTTT; cdr3_aa: CASSWGDLIRALAEAFF
clone_size: -; d_call: TRBD1; v_call: TRBV5-1; j_call: TRBJ1-2; cdr3_nt: TGCGCCAGCAGCCTTGGACAGGGATGGGACTATGGCTACACCTTC; cdr3_aa: CASSLGQGWDYGYTF
clone_size: -; d_call: -; v_call: TRBV30; j_call: TRBJ1-1; cdr3_nt: TGTGCCTGGAGTTATGGGGGATTGAACACTGAAGCTTTCTTT; cdr3_aa: CAWSYGGLNTEAFF
clone_size: -; d_call: -; v_call: TRBV30; j_call: TRBJ2-5; cdr3_nt: TGTGCCTGCTTCCCCAATAGCGGAGAGACCCAGTACTTC; cdr3_aa: CACFPNSGETQYF
clone_size: few; d_call: -; v_call: TRBV6-5; j_call: TRBJ2-2; cdr3_nt: TGTGCCAGCAGCAACCCGTGGGACGGGGAGCTGTTTTTT; cdr3_aa: CASSNPWDGELFF
clone_size: -; d_call: -; v_call: TRBV1; j_call: TRBJ2-2; cdr3_nt: TGCACCAGCAGCCAAGTGTTTTTGCGGTTTATAGGGCACACCGGGGAGCTGTTTTTT; cdr3_aa: CTSSQVFLRFIGHTGELFF
clone_size: -; d_call: TRBD1; v_call: TRBV9; j_call: TRBJ1-2; cdr3_nt: TGTGCCAGCAGCGGACGACAGGGGGACTATGGCTACACCTTC; cdr3_aa: CASSGRQGDYGYTF
clone_size: few; d_call: TRBD2; v_call: TRBV29-1; j_call: TRBJ2-3; cdr3_nt: TGCAGCGTTGTAGTGACTAGCGGGGGGGCCATAGATACGCAGTATTTT; cdr3_aa: CSVVVTSGGAIDTQYF
clone_size: -; d_call: -; v_call: TRBV7-9; j_call: TRBJ1-2; cdr3_nt: TGTGCCAGCAGCCTGGAGGGGGAGGAGGGCTACACCTTC; cdr3_aa: CASSLEGEEGYTF
clone_size: few; d_call: -; v_call: TRBV6-1; j_call: TRBJ1-6; cdr3_nt: TGTGCCAGCAGTGAAGCGCGGGGGGCTGAGGATTCACCCCTCCACTTT; cdr3_aa: CASSEARGAEDSPLHF